What follows describes a single TCR beta chain. The CDR3 contains 17 residues. CDR1 is SEHNR and CDR2 is FQNEAQ in the germline V gene (reference sequence). The data originate from a study of T cell clusters in autoimmune cytopenias. Study-level background: Healthy control donors averaged 56 years of age, with a median of roughly 60 years.

Multiplex touch-down PCR amplified TRB using TRB-A and TRB-B pools in one tube. TCRdb re-called the multiplex PCR reads; one entry per CDR3 protein, DNA not given. In total, the table holds approximately 12,000 distinct CDR3 sequences. TRB amplification used around 260 ng of peripheral blood genomic DNA. The sample was also linked to a second study, of T cell repertoires in aging, cancer and after chemotherapy.

The source of this sequence is a human donor in good health. The sample was peripheral blood. This chain links TRBV7-9 with TRBJ1-6; TCRdb selects TRBD1, and the lack of DNA leaves this call unchecked. The chain's CDR3 is CASRPPPGRLHNSPLHF.